The 10 T cell receptor beta chains in this list originate from one sample, sequenced in a study of T-cell reconstitution after alpha-beta-depleted transplantation in children. Using unique molecular identifiers, the investigators prepared the TCRbeta library. A single record per CDR3 protein comes from TCRdb applying MiXCR to the PCR reads. The repertoire holds approximately 490,000 distinct CDR3 sequences, about 10% seen once, with 2% to 2.5% in the top ten. The source was PBMCs, collected before TCRalphabeta/CD19-depleted stem cell transplant. These receptors all come from a child under 10 years old with inherited bone marrow failure, due to receive a stem cell transplant.

On this clonotype: This clone may be a read error of a much larger clone one base away. The V call is TRBV11-2, the J call TRBJ1-1, with D hard to call. The CDR3 sequence is 13 residues long. Per the germline V gene, CDR1 is SGHAT and CDR2 is FQNNGV. V was cut by 5 bases and J by 7 bases, with 14 bases left in between. The CDR3 coding sequence is TGTGCCAGCAGCCTTGGGGATATGGTTGAAGCTTTCTTT. Encoded protein: CASSLGDMVEAFF.

This clonotype was found many times. The chain links TRBV5-1 to TRBJ2-3; the match to TRBD2 covers 8 bases. CDR3 length: 18 residues. Germline lookup yields CDR1 SGHRS and CDR2 YFSETQ. V was pared by 3 bases and J by 3 bases, with 15 bases of the junction left unmatched. The CDR3 DNA follows: TGCGCCAGCAGCTCGCCCCTCGGGGGTGCTAGCGGGACAGATACGCAGTATTTT. Translating it yields CASSSPLGGASGTDTQYF.

The gene calls are TRBV5-6 and TRBJ2-7; possibly TRBD1 or TRBD2 for D (6 bases each). Germline lookup yields CDR1 SGHDT and CDR2 YYEEEE. This CDR3 comprises 14 residues. The ends were cut back, 4 bases at V and 6 bases at J, with 17 bases in the middle. CDR3 in DNA: TGTGCCAGCAGCCCCGGCGGGACATCCCCCGAGCAGTACTTC. Its protein product is CASSPGGTSPEQYF.

This clonotype was observed at least ten times. The chain combines TRBV6-1 with TRBJ2-2; no clear D. The CDR3 runs to 12 residues. Germline V gives CDR1 MNHNS, CDR2 SASEGT. Trimming pared 5 bases from V and 1 base from J, leaving 2 bases between. DNA of the CDR3: TGTGCCAGCAGTAAGAACACCGGGGAGCTGTTTTTT. Protein product: CASSKNTGELFF.

The table lists this clonotype with many counts. The chain uses TRBV4-2 and TRBJ2-7, with TRBD1 identical over 7 bases. The CDR3 contains 15 residues. Losses at the gene ends were 4 bases for V and 5 bases for J; bases not matched to a gene: 11. Germline CDR1 LGHNA, CDR2 YNFKEQ. DNA for the CDR3: TGTGCCAGCAGCCCAAGACAGGGCCATGTGCACGAGCAGTACTTC. Amino acid sequence: CASSPRQGHVHEQYF.

The rearrangement links TRBV5-5 to TRBJ2-5; possibly TRBD1 or TRBD2 for D (5 bases each). Germline V lookup: CDR1 SGHKS, CDR2 YYEKEE (reference sequence). The CDR3 extends over 15 amino acids. V shed 4 bases and J shed 2 bases, with 15 bases lying between them. The CDR3 sequence is CASSKIPGRQETQYF. The CDR3 bases are TGTGCCAGCAGCAAGATACCGGGACGGCAAGAGACCCAGTACTTC.

This clonotype has a handful of counts. This chain connects TRBV20-1 to TRBJ2-7; 12 bases match TRBD1. Germline V lookup: CDR1 DFQATT, CDR2 SNEGSKA (reference sequence). This CDR3 has 14 residues. The V segment lost 5 bases and the J segment 5 bases; nucleotides outside the gene matches: 7. CDR3 nucleotides: TGCAGTGCTGCCACGGGACAGGGGGCCAACGAGCAGTACTTC. Protein: CSAATGQGANEQYF.

This clonotype showed up many times. This chain joins TRBV29-1 and TRBJ1-2; 7 positions match TRBD1. Unmatched junction bases numbered 6, after V lost 4 bases and J lost 7 bases. Germline V gene lookup returns CDR1 SQVTM and CDR2 ANQGSEA. This CDR3 contains 12 residues. The CDR3 loop is CSVGSRGPGYTF. The DNA for the CDR3 is TGCAGCGTTGGGAGTAGGGGGCCTGGCTACACCTTC.

In this sample, this clonotype turned up many times. The rearrangement joins TRBV29-1 to TRBJ2-3; D not resolved. CDR3 length: 12 residues. V was shortened by 7 bases and J by 1 base, with 9 bases between the two germline ends. Germline V gene data show CDR1 as SQVTM and CDR2 as ANQGSEA. The DNA for the CDR3 is TGCAGCGGGCGTGTCGGCACAGATACGCAGTATTTT. It specifies CSGRVGTDTQYF.

There are many counts of this clonotype. This chain joins TRBV6-2 or TRBV6-3 and TRBJ2-7; D call uncertain. Germline V lookup: CDR1 MNHEY, CDR2 SVGEGT. The CDR3 has 12 residues. Trimming pared 8 bases from V and 2 bases from J, leaving 10 bases between. As DNA, the CDR3 is TGTGCCAGCTCTAAAGGGACCTACGAGCAGTACTTC. As protein: CASSKGTYEQYF.